The clone carrying this T cell receptor beta chain was counted a few times. Antigen unknown. This CDR3 has 13 amino acids. Per the germline V gene, CDR1 is SGHDT and CDR2 is YYEEEE. V lost 2 bases, J lost 5 bases, and 11 bases lay in between. These data belong to a study of beta chain features in type 1 diabetes. Overall study findings and caveats: For Type 1 diabetes patients, all four CD4+ subsets carried TCRB CDR3s that were moderately but significantly shorter.

The study reverse transcribed the entire isolated RNA, so it sequenced expressed TCRB transcripts. Profiled with immunoSEQ multiplex PCR; TCRdb holds only in-frame clones, not every one. The sample lists roughly 300,000 clones; 7.5% to 9% were seen once. The source material was central memory CD4+ T cells from blood. This TCR came from a woman under 30 in good health. The chain employs TRBV5-6 and TRBJ2-7, with a possible D match to TRBD1 (5 bases). The chain's CDR3 is CASSFRDSHEQYF. Here the CDR3 DNA reads TGTGCCAGCAGCTTCCGTGACAGCCACGAGCAGTACTTC.